One and the same sample provided the 16 T cell receptor beta chains below, sequenced in a study of blood T cell repertoires in COVID-19. Profiling relied on immunoSEQ multiplex PCR, and the TCRdb table lists in-frame clones only, not all of them. This sample has over 200,000 clones, with 80% to 95% found just once. The sequencing sample was made of peripheral blood. These receptors came from a man in his 60s with COVID-19, enrolled during active disease.

The genes are TRBV4-2 and TRBJ2-1; 7 bases are a match to TRBD2. Germline CDR1 is LGHNA and CDR2 is YNFKEQ. After removal of 2 bases from V and 9 bases from J, the junction contained 1 base not matched to a gene. This CDR3 spans 12 amino acids. CDR3 sequence reads: CASSQLAVEQFF. CDR3 nucleotides: TGTGCCAGCAGCCAACTAGCGGTTGAGCAGTTCTTC.

The rearrangement joins TRBV4-1 to TRBJ1-2, with a possible D match to TRBD1 (5 bases). CDR1 and CDR2 (germline): MGHRA, YSYEKL. The CDR3 has 15 residues. Trimming took off 1 base at V and 10 bases at J, with 19 bases between the two ends. The CDR3 region has the DNA TGCGCCAGCAGCCAAGTTGCTAAAACGACAGCATACTACACCTTC. Translated: CASSQVAKTTAYYTF.

The J gene is TRBJ2-7, the V gene TRBV19; D possibly corresponds to TRBD1 (5 bases). The CDR3 has 19 residues. Looked up from germline, CDR1 is LNHDA and CDR2 is SQIVND (reference sequence). The V end was cut by 3 bases, the J end by 3 bases, with 27 bases between. Written as DNA, the CDR3 is TGTGCCAGTAGTATGTCGGCCTCCCCGACTGGACATGGATTCTACGAGCAGTACTTC. As protein: CASSMSASPTGHGFYEQYF. Supplemented by reference TRBV19 and TRBJ2-7, the full variable domain reads DGGITQSPKYLFRKEGQNVTLSCEQNLNHDAMYWYRQDPGQGLRLIYYSQIVNDFQKGDIAEGYSVSREKKESFPLTVTSAQKNPTAFYLCASSMSASPTGHGFYEQYFGPGTRLTVT.

This rearrangement joins TRBV7-9 to TRBJ1-1; a possible D gene is TRBD1 (5 bases). Per the germline V gene, CDR1 is SEHNR and CDR2 is FQNEAQ (reference sequence). Trimming cost V 1 base and J 3 bases, with 9 bases left between them. CDR3 length: 14 residues. In DNA, the CDR3 is TGTGCCAGCAGCTTAGGACAGCGACACACTGAAGCTTTCTTT. Protein product: CASSLGQRHTEAFF.

The J gene is TRBJ1-5, the V gene TRBV19, with TRBD1 matching 7 bases. Trimming cost V 4 bases and J 0 bases; bases outside gene matches: 9. The CDR3 has 17 residues. Germline lookup yields CDR1 LNHDA and CDR2 SQIVND (reference sequence). Written as DNA, the CDR3 is TGTGCCAGTAGTACCCGGCACAGGGGAACTAGCAATCAGCCCCAGCATTTT. Its translation: CASSTRHRGTSNQPQHF.

The sample holds a few counts of this clone. The chain recombines TRBV19 with TRBJ2-5, with 16 bases matching TRBD2. V was pared by 5 bases and J by 5 bases, with 8 bases of the junction left unmatched. Germline CDR1 reads LNHDA; CDR2 reads SQIVND (reference sequence). The CDR3 spans 17 residues. The DNA of the CDR3 is TGTGCCAGTAGTGAGGGACTAGCGGGAGGGTTTAGTGAGACCCAGTACTTC. Protein sequence: CASSEGLAGGFSETQYF.

Here the CDR3 reads CASSLHRQGEQYF. In nucleotides, the CDR3 is TGTGCCAGCAGTCTACACCGACAGGGCGAGCAGTACTTC. The chain uses TRBV12-3 or TRBV12-4 and TRBJ2-7; TRBD1 matches 7 bases. The CDR3 runs to 13 residues. V shed 5 bases, J shed 6 bases, and the junction held 7 bases outside the gene matches.

V is TRBV10-1 and J is TRBJ2-5, with 11 bases that match TRBD1. V lost 4 bases, J lost 5 bases, and 6 bases stayed unmatched. CDR3 length: 15 amino acids. The germline V gene has CDR1 WNHNN and CDR2 SYGVQD (reference sequence). This CDR3 is CASSGWTGGFETQYF. In nucleotides, the CDR3 is TGCGCCAGCAGTGGTTGGACAGGGGGCTTTGAGACCCAGTACTTC.

This chain joins TRBV4-2 and TRBJ1-5; 10 bases are shared with TRBD1. CDR3 length: 16 amino acids. J was trimmed by 6 bases and V by 0 bases; bases with no gene match: 5. Germline V gene data show CDR1 as LGHNA and CDR2 as YNFKEQ. In DNA form, the CDR3 reads TGTGCCAGCAGCCAAGATGTGACAGGGGGCCGTCAGCCCCAGCATTTT. This encodes CASSQDVTGGRQPQHF.

This chain uses TRBV4-1 with TRBJ1-5, with TRBD1 matching over 7 bases. This CDR3 has 17 residues. Unmatched junction bases numbered 9, after V lost 0 bases and J lost 4 bases. Germline-derived CDR1 and CDR2 are MGHRA and YSYEKL. The CDR3 here is CASSQDSGTVMNQPQHF. CDR3 sequence (DNA): TGCGCCAGCAGCCAAGATTCAGGGACAGTGATGAATCAGCCCCAGCATTTT.

This clone was recorded once. The V call is TRBV29-1, the J call TRBJ2-2, with D possibly matching TRBD1 (5 bases). The V and J ends lost 7 bases and 2 bases respectively, with 11 bases between them. Germline V gene lookup returns CDR1 SQVTM and CDR2 ANQGSEA. This CDR3 region has 13 residues. The CDR3: CSGTFLNTGELFF. The CDR3 DNA reads as TGCAGCGGGACATTCCTAAACACCGGGGAGCTGTTTTTT.

Regarding this clone: In the same sample, other DNA sequences code for this CDR3. The chain carries TRBV3-1 (or the pseudogene TRBV3-2) and TRBJ1-1, with 7 bases fitting TRBD1. The length of the CDR3 is 14 residues. The germline V gene encodes CDR1 LGHDT and CDR2 YNNKEL (reference sequence). V shed 1 base, J shed 3 bases, and the junction held 2 bases outside the gene matches. CDR3 bases: TGTGCCAGCAGCCAAGGAACAGGGGACACTGAAGCTTTCTTT. Protein sequence: CASSQGTGDTEAFF.

J is TRBJ1-1 and V is TRBV18, with unresolved D. Germline V gene data show CDR1 as KGHSH and CDR2 as LQKENI. V was shortened by 0 bases and J by 8 bases, with 16 bases between the two germline ends. The CDR3 length is 15 residues. CDR3 coding DNA: TGTGCCAGCTCACCACCCGGGATATCCCCGACGGAAGCTTTCTTT. Translation: CASSPPGISPTEAFF. Combining the CDR3 with reference TRBV18 and TRBJ1-1 gives the whole variable domain NAGVMQNPRHLVRRRGQEARLRCSPMKGHSHVYWYRQLPEEGLKFMVYLQKENIIDESGMPKERFSAEFPKEGPSILRIQQVVRGDSAAYFCASSPPGISPTEAFFGQGTRLTVV.

This sequence joins TRBV18 and TRBJ2-1, with 10 bases that match TRBD2. The V and J ends lost 6 bases and 5 bases, in that order; junction bases with no gene match: 10. From germline, CDR1 is KGHSH and CDR2 LQKENI. The CDR3 consists of 16 residues. This chain's CDR3 is CASSLDTSGVNNEQFF. The CDR3 nucleotides are TGTGCCAGCTCGCTTGATACTAGCGGGGTTAACAATGAGCAGTTCTTC.

The rearrangement uses TRBV12-5 and TRBJ1-4; a weak D match, TRBD1 (6 bases). V lost 7 bases and J 8 bases, leaving 17 bases between the germline ends. The CDR3 runs to 14 residues. From germline, CDR1 is LGHNT and CDR2 FRNRAP. The CDR3 sequence is CASAAGGAEEKLFF. The CDR3 DNA reads as TGTGCTAGTGCCGCTGGGGGGGCGGAAGAAAAACTGTTTTTT.

The chain recombines TRBV19 with TRBJ1-2; no reliable D call. This CDR3 is built from 13 residues. Trimming stripped 0 bases from V and 4 bases from J, with 6 bases between. The V gene's germline CDR1 is LNHDA and CDR2 SQIVND (reference sequence). In DNA, the CDR3 is TGTGCCAGTAGTATAGATCCCGGCTATGGCTACACCTTC. Its protein is CASSIDPGYGYTF.